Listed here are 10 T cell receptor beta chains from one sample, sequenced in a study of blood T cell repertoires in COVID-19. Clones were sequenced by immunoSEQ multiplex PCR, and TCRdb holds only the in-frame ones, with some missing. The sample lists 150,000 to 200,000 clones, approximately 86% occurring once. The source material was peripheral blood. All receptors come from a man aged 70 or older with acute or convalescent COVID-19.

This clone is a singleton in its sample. In nucleotides, the CDR3 is TGTGCCAGTAGAACGCCGGGACTAAACAATGAGCAGTTCTTC. Protein product: CASRTPGLNNEQFF. This rearrangement joins TRBV19 to TRBJ2-1; 7 bases align to TRBD2. This CDR3 comprises 14 residues. With V trimmed by 6 bases and J by 5 bases, 7 bases remained unmatched. CDR1 is LNHDA, CDR2 SQIVND, per germline (reference sequence).

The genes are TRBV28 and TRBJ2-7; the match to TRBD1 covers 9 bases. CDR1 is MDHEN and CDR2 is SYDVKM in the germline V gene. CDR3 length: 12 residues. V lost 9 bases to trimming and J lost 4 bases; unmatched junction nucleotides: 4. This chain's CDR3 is CASRQGEYEQYF. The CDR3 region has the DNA TGTGCCAGTCGACAGGGGGAATACGAGCAGTACTTC.

CDR3 bases: TGTGCCAGCAGCTTAGGAGGCAGGGAGGTGGAGACCCAGTACTTC. It specifies CASSLGGREVETQYF. The chain has TRBV9 and TRBJ2-5; the D gene is possibly TRBD2 (6 bases). Germline-derived CDR1 and CDR2 are SGDLS and YYNGEE. CDR3 length equals 15 residues. With 4 bases removed from V and 5 bases from J, the gap between germline ends came to 18 bases. Full variable domain (outside the CDR3, taken from reference TRBV9 and TRBJ2-5): DSGVTQTPKHLITATGQRVTLRCSPRSGDLSVYWYQQSLDQGLQFLIQYYNGEERAKGNILERFSAQQFPDLHSELNLSSLELGDSALYFCASSLGGREVETQYFGPGTRLLVL.

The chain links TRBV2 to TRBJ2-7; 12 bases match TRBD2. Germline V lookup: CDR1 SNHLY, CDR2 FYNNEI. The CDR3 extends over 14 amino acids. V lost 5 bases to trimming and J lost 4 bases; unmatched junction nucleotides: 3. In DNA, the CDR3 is TGTGCCAGCAGTTTCCTAGCGGGAGGGTACGAGCAGTACTTC. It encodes CASSFLAGGYEQYF.

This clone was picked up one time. The CDR3 DNA sequence: TGTGCCAGCAGCCTAGTTTACGGGGGGGAGACCCAGTACTTC. Protein sequence: CASSLVYGGETQYF. V usage is TRBV11-2 and J usage is TRBJ2-5, with TRBD2 matching 7 bases. This CDR3 contains 14 residues. The J segment lost 5 bases and the V segment lost 5 bases, leaving 8 bases of the junction unmatched. Germline V gene data show CDR1 as SGHAT and CDR2 as FQNNGV.

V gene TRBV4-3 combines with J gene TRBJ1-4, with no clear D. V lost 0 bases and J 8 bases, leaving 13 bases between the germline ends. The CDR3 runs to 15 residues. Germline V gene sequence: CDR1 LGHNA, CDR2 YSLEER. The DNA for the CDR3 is TGCGCCAGCAGCCAAGATGGGCAAAGACGAGAAAAACTGTTTTTT. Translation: CASSQDGQRREKLFF.

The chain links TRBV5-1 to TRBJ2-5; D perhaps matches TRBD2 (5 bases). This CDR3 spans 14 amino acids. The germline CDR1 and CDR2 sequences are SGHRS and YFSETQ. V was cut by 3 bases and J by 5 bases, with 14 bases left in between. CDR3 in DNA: TGCGCCAGCAGCTCCACGGCCTGGAGGGAGACCCAGTACTTC. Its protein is CASSSTAWRETQYF.

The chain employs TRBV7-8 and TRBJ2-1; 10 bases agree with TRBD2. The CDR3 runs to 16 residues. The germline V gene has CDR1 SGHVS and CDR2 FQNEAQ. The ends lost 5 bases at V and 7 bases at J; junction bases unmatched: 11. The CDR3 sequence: CASSTGLALFGNEQFF. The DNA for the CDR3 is TGTGCCAGCAGCACGGGACTAGCGTTATTTGGTAATGAGCAGTTCTTC.

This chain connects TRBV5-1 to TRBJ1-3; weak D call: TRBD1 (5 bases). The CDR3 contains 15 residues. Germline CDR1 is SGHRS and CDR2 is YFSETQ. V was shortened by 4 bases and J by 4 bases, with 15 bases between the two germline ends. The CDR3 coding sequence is TGCGCCAGCAGCCCACAGACACCAGGGGGAAACACCATATATTTT. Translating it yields CASSPQTPGGNTIYF.

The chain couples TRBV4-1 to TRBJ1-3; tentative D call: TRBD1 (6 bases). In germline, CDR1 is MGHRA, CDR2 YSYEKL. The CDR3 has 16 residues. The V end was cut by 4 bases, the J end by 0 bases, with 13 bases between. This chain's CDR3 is CASSPSTTGSGNTIYF. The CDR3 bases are TGCGCCAGCAGCCCATCCACGACAGGCTCTGGAAACACCATATATTTT.